Shown below are 9 T cell receptor beta chains from a single sample sequenced in a study of CD8 T cells in ankylosing spondylitis. TCRdb reprocessed the 5' RACE reads with MiXCR, giving one entry per CDR3 protein. Among 350,000 or so distinct CDR3 sequences listed, under 14% were seen once. The source material was blood, either unsorted or a sorted T cell fraction (not recorded which). The receptor set was obtained from a female donor with ankylosing spondylitis or in good health (not recorded which).

This clonotype was seen ten or more times. The CDR3 here is CASSTKTGPYEQYF. The CDR3 DNA sequence: TGTGCCAGTAGTACAAAGACAGGCCCCTACGAGCAGTACTTC. The V gene is TRBV19, the J gene TRBJ2-7; TRBD1 might be the D (6 bases). Germline CDR1 is LNHDA and CDR2 is SQIVND (reference sequence). This CDR3 contains 14 residues. The ends were cut back, 4 bases at V and 2 bases at J, with 12 bases in the middle.

The gene calls are TRBV5-5 and TRBJ1-1, with TRBD1 matching over 9 bases. Germline V gene data show CDR1 as SGHKS and CDR2 as YYEKEE (reference sequence). The CDR3 length is 17 residues. V shed 4 bases and J 1 base; nucleotides not matched to a gene: 11. The CDR3 here is CASSGPGDRVGNTEAFF. Here the CDR3 DNA reads TGTGCCAGCAGCGGCCCGGGGGACAGGGTTGGGAACACTGAAGCTTTCTTT.

This clonotype was counted ten times or more. The chain has TRBV20-1 and TRBJ2-7; a weak D match, TRBD2 (6 bases). Germline V gives CDR1 DFQATT, CDR2 SNEGSKA (reference sequence). The V gene lost 7 bases and the J gene lost 6 bases, with 19 bases spanning the gap. This CDR3 has 13 amino acids. In DNA form, the CDR3 reads TGCAGTGTAGATCGGACTATCGGAGGCGAGCAGTACTTC. It yields the protein CSVDRTIGGEQYF.

This clonotype was seen repeatedly, ten times or more. The chain uses TRBV5-1 and TRBJ2-2, with a tentative D call TRBD1 (6 bases). The CDR3 totals 13 residues. V was trimmed by 7 bases and J by 6 bases, leaving 13 bases between them. Germline V gene data show CDR1 as SGHRS and CDR2 as YFSETQ. The CDR3 DNA reads as TGCGCCAGCTCAGCTGACAGGCCCGGGGAGCTGTTTTTT. Amino acids: CASSADRPGELFF.

Of note for this clonotype: Being one base from a much bigger clone, this may be a read error. This sequence joins TRBV5-6 and TRBJ2-1, with TRBD2 matching 8 bases. V shed 4 bases, J shed 7 bases, and the junction held 10 bases outside the gene matches. The CDR3 length is 15 residues. Germline V gene sequence: CDR1 SGHDT, CDR2 YYEEEE. CDR3 DNA sequence: TGTGCCAGCAGCATCCGGACTAGCAGGAAAAATGAGCAGTTCTTC. It yields the protein CASSIRTSRKNEQFF.

This clonotype was seen more than once but under ten times. The CDR3 coding sequence is TGTGCCAGCAGCTCGTCTCCCTACAATGAGCAGTTCTTC. Translated: CASSSSPYNEQFF. The rearrangement joins TRBV27 to TRBJ2-1; D is unclear. In germline, CDR1 is MNHEY, CDR2 SMNVEV (reference sequence). Trimming took off 6 bases at V and 2 bases at J, with 8 bases between the two ends. The CDR3 is 13 residues long.

This clonotype turned up a few times. The chain employs TRBV7-9 and TRBJ2-1; a weak D match, TRBD2 (7 bases). Looked up from germline, CDR1 is SEHNR and CDR2 is FQNEAQ (reference sequence). The CDR3 loop spans 13 amino acids. With 3 bases removed from V and 9 bases from J, the gap between germline ends came to 12 bases. The CDR3 region is CASSFNREGEQFF. The DNA for the CDR3 is TGTGCCAGCAGCTTTAACAGGGAGGGTGAGCAGTTCTTC.

This clonotype showed up just a few times. J is TRBJ2-2 and V is TRBV27; D is perhaps TRBD1 or TRBD2 (5 bases each). Germline V gene sequence: CDR1 MNHEY, CDR2 SMNVEV (reference sequence). The CDR3 loop spans 13 amino acids. With 7 bases removed from V and 14 bases from J, the gap between germline ends came to 20 bases. The CDR3: CASTHRDGRPLFF. CDR3 nucleotides: TGTGCCAGCACCCATCGGGACGGTCGTCCCCTGTTTTTT.

At least ten counts were recorded for this clonotype. The chain couples TRBV5-1 to TRBJ2-2; 7 bases line up with TRBD1. CDR3 length: 15 residues. The ends lost 4 bases at V and 3 bases at J; junction bases unmatched: 6. CDR1 is SGHRS and CDR2 is YFSETQ in the germline V gene. CDR3 nucleotides: TGCGCCAGCAGCATTAGGACAGGCTACACCGGGGAGCTGTTTTTT. It encodes CASSIRTGYTGELFF.